A single sample gave rise to the 3 T cell receptor beta chains below, sequenced in a study of CD8 T cells in Susac syndrome. Random hexamers were used to reverse transcribe an amount of roughly 0.5 to 1 ug RNA. TCRdb called the immunoSEQ multiplex PCR reads again in MiXCR, with one record for every CDR3 protein. The sample yields 350,000 to 550,000 distinct CDR3 sequences, around 83% seen once. The sequenced sample consisted of CD8+ T cells from PBMCs. These receptors all stem from a human donor with multiple sclerosis.

The chain has TRBV10-2 and TRBJ2-3; 12 nucleotides line up with TRBD2. V lost 5 bases and J lost 4; bases outside the gene matches: 4. This CDR3 contains 15 residues. Per the germline V gene, CDR1 is WSHSY and CDR2 is SAAADI. The CDR3 region is CASSNGLAGSDTQYF. DNA for the CDR3: TGCGCCAGCAGTAACGGACTAGCGGGGTCAGATACGCAGTATTTT.

CDR3 DNA: TGTGCCAGCTCAAGGGGAGCCTATGGCTACACCTTC. Its protein product is CASSRGAYGYTF. The chain employs TRBV25-1 and TRBJ1-2, with a weak D call TRBD1 (5 bases). Trimming took 8 bases from V and 4 from J, leaving 11 bases between them. CDR1 is MGHDK, CDR2 SYGVNS, per germline. This CDR3 spans 12 amino acids.

The V and J genes are TRBV19 and TRBJ1-5; D remains unclear. The CDR3 is 15 residues long. Germline V gene sequence: CDR1 LNHDA, CDR2 SQIVND (reference sequence). The germline V and J ends were trimmed by 3 bases and 1 base, with 10 bases remaining between them. DNA for the CDR3: TGTGCCAGTAGTATTACTGCTGGGAGCAATCAGCCCCAGCATTTT. Translated: CASSITAGSNQPQHF.